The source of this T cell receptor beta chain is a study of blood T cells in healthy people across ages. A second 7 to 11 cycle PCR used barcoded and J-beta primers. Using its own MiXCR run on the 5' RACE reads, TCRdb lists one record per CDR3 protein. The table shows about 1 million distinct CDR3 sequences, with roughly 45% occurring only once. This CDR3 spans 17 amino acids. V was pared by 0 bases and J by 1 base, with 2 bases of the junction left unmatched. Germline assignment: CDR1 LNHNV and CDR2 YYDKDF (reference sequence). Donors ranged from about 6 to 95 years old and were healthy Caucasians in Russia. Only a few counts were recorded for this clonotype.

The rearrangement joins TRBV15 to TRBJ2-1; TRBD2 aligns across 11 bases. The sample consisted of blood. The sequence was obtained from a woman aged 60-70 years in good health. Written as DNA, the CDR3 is TGTGCCACCAGCAGAGATCCTAGCGGGAGGTCCTACAATGAGCAGTTCTTC. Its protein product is CATSRDPSGRSYNEQFF.